The clone carrying this TCR beta chain was seen many times. The antigen remains undetermined. This entry is derived from a study of Graves' ophthalmopathy and Graves' hyperthyroidism. Study-wide results and caveats: It was with 70.59% sensitivity and about 72% specificity that the model predicted ophthalmopathy progression. Using 13 signatures, a model distinguished ophthalmopathy from stable hyperthyroidism, reaching roughly 90% sensitivity and 81.08% specificity.

Trimming took 4 bases from V and 2 from J, leaving 11 bases between them. The CDR3 runs 14 residues. Hyperthyroidism patients, aged 18 to 65, were newly diagnosed, under 2 months' duration. PBMCs were obtained from 8 to 10 ml of fresh peripheral blood. The TCR beta CDR3 regions underwent amplification from RNA transcripts. Scientists carried out first-round RT-PCR using HTBI primers and then a second-round multiplex PCR. MiXCR was run by TCRdb on the multiplex PCR reads, yielding one entry per CDR3 protein. The table has 620,000 or so distinct CDR3 sequences, about a fifth seen once. The chain employs TRBV12-3 or TRBV12-4 and TRBJ2-5; no clear D gene. Specimen: peripheral blood. This clonotype was sampled from a woman aged 18-29 years with stable Graves' hyperthyroidism. Some clones in this sample may be carry-over from other donors' samples. CDR3 region: CASSYPGEQETQYF. The DNA of the CDR3 is TGTGCCAGCAGTTATCCTGGGGAACAAGAGACCCAGTACTTC.